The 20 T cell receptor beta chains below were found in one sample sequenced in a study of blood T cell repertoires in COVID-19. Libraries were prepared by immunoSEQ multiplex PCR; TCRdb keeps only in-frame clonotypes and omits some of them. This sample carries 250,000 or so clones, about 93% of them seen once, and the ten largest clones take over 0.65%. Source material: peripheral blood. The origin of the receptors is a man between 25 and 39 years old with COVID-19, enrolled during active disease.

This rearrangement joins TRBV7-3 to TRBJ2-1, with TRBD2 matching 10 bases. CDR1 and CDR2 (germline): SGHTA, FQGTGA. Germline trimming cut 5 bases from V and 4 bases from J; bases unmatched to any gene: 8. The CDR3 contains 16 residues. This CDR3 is CASSPEPSGGYNEQFF. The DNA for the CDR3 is TGTGCCAGCAGCCCGGAACCTAGCGGGGGTTACAATGAGCAGTTCTTC. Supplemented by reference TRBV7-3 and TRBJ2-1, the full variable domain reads GAGVSQTPSNKVTEKGKYVELRCDPISGHTALYWYRQSLGQGPEFLIYFQGTGAADDSGLPNDRFFAVRPEGSVSTLKIQRTERGDSAVYLCASSPEPSGGYNEQFFGPGTRLTVL.

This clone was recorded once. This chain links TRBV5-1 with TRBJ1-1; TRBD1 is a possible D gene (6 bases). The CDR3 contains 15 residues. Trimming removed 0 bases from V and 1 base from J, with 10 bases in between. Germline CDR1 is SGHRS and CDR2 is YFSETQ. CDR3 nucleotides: TGCGCCAGCAGCTTGGAGGGGGGGACGAACACTGAAGCTTTCTTT. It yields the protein CASSLEGGTNTEAFF.

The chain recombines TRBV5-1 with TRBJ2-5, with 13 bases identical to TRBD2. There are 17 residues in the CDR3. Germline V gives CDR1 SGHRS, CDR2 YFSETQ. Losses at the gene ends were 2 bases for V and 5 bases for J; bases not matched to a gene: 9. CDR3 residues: CASSFPGLAGALETQYF. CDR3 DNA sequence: TGCGCCAGCAGCTTTCCCGGACTAGCGGGGGCTTTGGAGACCCAGTACTTC.

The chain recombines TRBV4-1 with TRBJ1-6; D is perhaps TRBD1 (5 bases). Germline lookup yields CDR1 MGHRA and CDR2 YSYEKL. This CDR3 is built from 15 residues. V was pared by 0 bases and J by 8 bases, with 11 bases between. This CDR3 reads CASSQDRQPHSPLHF. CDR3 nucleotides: TGCGCCAGCAGCCAAGACCGACAGCCTCATTCACCCCTCCACTTT.

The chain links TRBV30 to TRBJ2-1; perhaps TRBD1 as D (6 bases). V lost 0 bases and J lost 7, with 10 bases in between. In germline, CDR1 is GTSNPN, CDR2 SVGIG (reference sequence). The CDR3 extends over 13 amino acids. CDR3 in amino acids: CAWSVNRENEQFF. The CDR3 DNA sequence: TGTGCCTGGAGTGTAAACAGGGAAAATGAGCAGTTCTTC.

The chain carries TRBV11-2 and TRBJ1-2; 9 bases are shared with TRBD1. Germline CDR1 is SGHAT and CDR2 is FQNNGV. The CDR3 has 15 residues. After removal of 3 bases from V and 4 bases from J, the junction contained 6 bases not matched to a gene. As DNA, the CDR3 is TGTGCCAGCAGCTTCGGACAGGGGACAATCTATGGCTACACCTTC. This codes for CASSFGQGTIYGYTF.

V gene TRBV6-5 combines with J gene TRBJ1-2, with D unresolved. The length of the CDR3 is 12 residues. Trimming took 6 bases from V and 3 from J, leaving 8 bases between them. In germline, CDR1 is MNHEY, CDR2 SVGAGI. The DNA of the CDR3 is TGTGCCAGCAGAGGGCGGGACTATGGCTACACCTTC. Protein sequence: CASRGRDYGYTF.

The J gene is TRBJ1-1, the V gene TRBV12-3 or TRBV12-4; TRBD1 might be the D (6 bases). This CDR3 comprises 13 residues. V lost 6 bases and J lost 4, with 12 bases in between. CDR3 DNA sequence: TGTGCCAGCAGCAACACAGGGATCACTGAAGCTTTCTTT. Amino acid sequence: CASSNTGITEAFF.

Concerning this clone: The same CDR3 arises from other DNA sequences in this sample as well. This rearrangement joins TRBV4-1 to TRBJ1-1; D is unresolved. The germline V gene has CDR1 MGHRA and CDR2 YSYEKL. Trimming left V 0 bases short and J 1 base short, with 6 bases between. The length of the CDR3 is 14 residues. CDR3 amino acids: CASSQDLGNTEAFF. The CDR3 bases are TGCGCCAGCAGCCAAGATCTCGGGAACACTGAAGCTTTCTTT.

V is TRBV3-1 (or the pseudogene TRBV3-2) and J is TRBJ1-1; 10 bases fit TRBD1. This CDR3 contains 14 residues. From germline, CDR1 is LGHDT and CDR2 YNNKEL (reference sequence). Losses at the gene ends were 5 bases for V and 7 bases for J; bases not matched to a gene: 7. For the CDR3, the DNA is TGTGCCAGCAGCGCAAGACAGGGGGCGAGTGAAGCTTTCTTT. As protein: CASSARQGASEAFF.

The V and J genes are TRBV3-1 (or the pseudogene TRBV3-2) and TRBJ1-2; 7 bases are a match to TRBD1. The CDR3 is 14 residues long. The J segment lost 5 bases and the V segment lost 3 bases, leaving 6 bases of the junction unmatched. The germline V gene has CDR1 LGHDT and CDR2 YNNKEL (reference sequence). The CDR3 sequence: CASSQDRNLYGYTF. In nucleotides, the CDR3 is TGTGCCAGCAGCCAGGACAGGAACCTTTATGGCTACACCTTC.

The CDR3 sequence: CASSLRGQGKNGYTF. The CDR3, as DNA: TGTGCCAGCAGCCTCCGGGGACAGGGTAAAAACGGCTACACCTTC. V gene TRBV7-9 combines with J gene TRBJ1-2; 9 bases line up with TRBD1. This CDR3 has 15 residues. Germline values: CDR1 SEHNR, CDR2 FQNEAQ (reference sequence). Trimming cost V 5 bases and J 8 bases; bases outside gene matches: 12.

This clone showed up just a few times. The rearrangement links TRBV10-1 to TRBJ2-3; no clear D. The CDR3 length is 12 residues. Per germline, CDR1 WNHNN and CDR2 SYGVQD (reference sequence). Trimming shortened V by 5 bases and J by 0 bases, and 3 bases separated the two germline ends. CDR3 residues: CASSYSTDTQYF. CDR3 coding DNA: TGCGCCAGCAGTTATAGCACAGATACGCAGTATTTT.

The CDR3 sequence is CASSSISQPQHF. The CDR3 region has the DNA TGTGCCAGCAGCTCCATAAGCCAGCCCCAGCATTTT. The chain couples TRBV7-9 to TRBJ1-5; no firm D call. The CDR3 has 12 residues. The V end was cut by 4 bases, the J end by 7 bases, with 8 bases between. Germline values: CDR1 SEHNR, CDR2 FQNEAQ (reference sequence).

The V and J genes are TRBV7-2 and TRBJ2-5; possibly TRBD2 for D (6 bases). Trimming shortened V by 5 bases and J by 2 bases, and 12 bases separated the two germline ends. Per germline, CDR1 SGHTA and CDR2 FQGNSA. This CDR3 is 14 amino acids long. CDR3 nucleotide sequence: TGTGCCAGCAGCCGCCGGGACTGGCAAGAGACCCAGTACTTC. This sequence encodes CASSRRDWQETQYF.

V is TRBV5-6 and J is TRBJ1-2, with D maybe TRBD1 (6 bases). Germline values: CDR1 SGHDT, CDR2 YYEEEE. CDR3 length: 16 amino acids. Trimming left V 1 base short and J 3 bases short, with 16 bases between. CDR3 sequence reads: CASSLFGGRGDYGYTF. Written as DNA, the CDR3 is TGTGCCAGCAGCTTGTTTGGGGGCAGGGGTGACTATGGCTACACCTTC.

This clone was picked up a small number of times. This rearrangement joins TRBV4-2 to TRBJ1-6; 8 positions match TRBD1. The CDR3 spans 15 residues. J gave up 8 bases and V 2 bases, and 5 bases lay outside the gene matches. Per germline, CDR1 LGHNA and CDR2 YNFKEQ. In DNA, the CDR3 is TGTGCCAGCAGCCAACCAGGACAGGGCGATTCACCCCTCCACTTT. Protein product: CASSQPGQGDSPLHF.

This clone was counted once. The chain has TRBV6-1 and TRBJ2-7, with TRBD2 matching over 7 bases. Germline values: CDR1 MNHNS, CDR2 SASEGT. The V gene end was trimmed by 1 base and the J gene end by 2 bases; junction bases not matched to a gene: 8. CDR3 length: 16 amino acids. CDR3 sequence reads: CASSEGPPGGTYEQYF. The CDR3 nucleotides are TGTGCCAGCAGTGAAGGCCCCCCGGGAGGCACCTACGAGCAGTACTTC.

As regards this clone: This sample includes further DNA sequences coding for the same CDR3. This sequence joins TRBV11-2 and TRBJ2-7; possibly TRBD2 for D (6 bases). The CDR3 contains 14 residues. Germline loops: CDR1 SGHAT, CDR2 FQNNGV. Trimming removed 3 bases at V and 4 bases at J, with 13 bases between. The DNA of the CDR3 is TGTGCCAGCAGCTTTGCGGGACGAATATACGAGCAGTACTTC. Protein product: CASSFAGRIYEQYF.

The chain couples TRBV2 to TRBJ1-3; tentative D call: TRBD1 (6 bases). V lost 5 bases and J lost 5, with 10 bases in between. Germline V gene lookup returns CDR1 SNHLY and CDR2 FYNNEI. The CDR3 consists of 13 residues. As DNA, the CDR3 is TGTGCCAGCAGTCCGGGACACCGAAACACCATATATTTT. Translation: CASSPGHRNTIYF.